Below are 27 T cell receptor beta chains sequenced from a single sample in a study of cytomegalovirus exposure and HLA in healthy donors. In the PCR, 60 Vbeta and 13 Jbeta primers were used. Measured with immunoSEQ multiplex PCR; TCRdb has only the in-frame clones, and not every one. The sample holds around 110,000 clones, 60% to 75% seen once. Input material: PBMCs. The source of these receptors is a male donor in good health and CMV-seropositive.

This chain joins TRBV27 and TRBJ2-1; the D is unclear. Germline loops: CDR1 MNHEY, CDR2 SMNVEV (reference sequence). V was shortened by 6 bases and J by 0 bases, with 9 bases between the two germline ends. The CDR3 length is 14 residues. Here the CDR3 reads CASRELSSYNEQFF. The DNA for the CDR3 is TGTGCCAGCAGGGAGCTTAGCTCCTACAATGAGCAGTTCTTC.

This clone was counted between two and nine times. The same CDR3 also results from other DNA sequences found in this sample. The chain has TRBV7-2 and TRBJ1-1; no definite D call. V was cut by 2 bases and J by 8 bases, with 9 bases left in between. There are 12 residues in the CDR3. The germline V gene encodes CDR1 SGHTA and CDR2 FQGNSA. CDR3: CASSLTSGEAFF. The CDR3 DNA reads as TGTGCCAGCAGCTTAACTTCCGGGGAAGCTTTCTTT. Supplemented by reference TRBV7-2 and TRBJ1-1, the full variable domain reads GAGVSQSPSNKVTEKGKDVELRCDPISGHTALYWYRQSLGQGLEFLIYFQGNSAPDKSGLPSDRFSAERTGGSVSTLTIQRTQQEDSAVYLCASSLTSGEAFFGQGTRLTVV.

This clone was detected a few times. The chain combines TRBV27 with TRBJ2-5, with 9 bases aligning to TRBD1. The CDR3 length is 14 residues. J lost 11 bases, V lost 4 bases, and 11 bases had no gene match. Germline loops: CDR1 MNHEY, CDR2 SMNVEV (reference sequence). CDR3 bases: TGTGCCAGCAGTTCTTGGACAGGGGTGGGAGAGCAGTACTTC. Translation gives CASSSWTGVGEQYF.

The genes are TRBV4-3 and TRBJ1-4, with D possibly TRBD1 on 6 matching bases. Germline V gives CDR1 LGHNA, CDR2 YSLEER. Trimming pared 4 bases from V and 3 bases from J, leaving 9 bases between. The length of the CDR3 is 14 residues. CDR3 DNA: TGCGCCAGCAGCCCAGGGGCGGCTAATGAAAAACTGTTTTTT. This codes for CASSPGAANEKLFF.

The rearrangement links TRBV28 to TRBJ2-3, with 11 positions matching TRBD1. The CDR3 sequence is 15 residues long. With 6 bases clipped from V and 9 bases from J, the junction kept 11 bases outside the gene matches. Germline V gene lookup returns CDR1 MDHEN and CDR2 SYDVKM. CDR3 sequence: CASSPRGTGGDTQYF. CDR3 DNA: TGTGCCAGCAGCCCAAGGGGGACAGGGGGAGACACGCAGTATTTT. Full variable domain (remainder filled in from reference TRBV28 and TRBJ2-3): DVKVTQSSRYLVKRTGEKVFLECVQDMDHENMFWYRQDPGLGLRLIYFSYDVKMKEKGDIPEGYSVSREKKERFSLILESASTNQTSMYLCASSPRGTGGDTQYFGPGTRLTVL.

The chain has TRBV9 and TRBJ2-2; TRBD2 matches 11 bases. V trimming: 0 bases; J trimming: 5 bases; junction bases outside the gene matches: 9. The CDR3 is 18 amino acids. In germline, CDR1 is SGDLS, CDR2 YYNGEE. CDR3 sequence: CASSVEGSGGVLTGELFF. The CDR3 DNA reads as TGTGCCAGCAGCGTAGAGGGTAGCGGGGGGGTACTGACCGGGGAGCTGTTTTTT.

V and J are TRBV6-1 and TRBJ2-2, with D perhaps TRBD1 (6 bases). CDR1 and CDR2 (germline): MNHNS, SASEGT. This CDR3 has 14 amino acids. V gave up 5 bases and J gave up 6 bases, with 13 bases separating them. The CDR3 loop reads CASSLQGFAGELFF. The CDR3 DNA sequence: TGTGCCAGCAGTCTGCAGGGGTTTGCCGGGGAGCTGTTTTTT.

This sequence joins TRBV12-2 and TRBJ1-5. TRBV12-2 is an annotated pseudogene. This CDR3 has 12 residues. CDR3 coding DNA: TGTGCAAGTCGCTCCGCCCCCCGTGTGGAGAATTTT. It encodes CASRSAPRVENF.

The CDR3, as DNA: TGTGCCAGCAGTTTATGGGTACAGGGTTCCGCAGAAGGCTACACCTTC. This sequence encodes CASSLWVQGSAEGYTF. The chain joins TRBV28 to TRBJ1-2; TRBD1 might be the D (6 bases). Germline values: CDR1 MDHEN, CDR2 SYDVKM. This CDR3 spans 16 amino acids. Trimming stripped 0 bases from V and 8 bases from J, with 19 bases between.

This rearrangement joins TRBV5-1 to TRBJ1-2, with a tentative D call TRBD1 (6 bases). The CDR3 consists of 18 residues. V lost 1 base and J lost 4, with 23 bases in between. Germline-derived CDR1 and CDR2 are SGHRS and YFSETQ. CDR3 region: CASSLLQGQGKEFYGYTF. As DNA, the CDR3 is TGCGCCAGCAGCTTGCTACAGGGACAAGGCAAAGAATTCTATGGCTACACCTTC. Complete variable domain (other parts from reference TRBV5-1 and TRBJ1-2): KAGVTQTPRYLIKTRGQQVTLSCSPISGHRSVSWYQQTPGQGLQFLFEYFSETQRNKGNFPGRFSGRQFSNSRSEMNVSTLELGDSALYLCASSLLQGQGKEFYGYTFGSGTRLTVV.

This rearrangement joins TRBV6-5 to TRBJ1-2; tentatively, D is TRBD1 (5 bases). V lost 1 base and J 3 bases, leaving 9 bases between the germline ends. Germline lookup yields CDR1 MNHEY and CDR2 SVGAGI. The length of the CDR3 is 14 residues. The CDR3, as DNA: TGTGCCAGCAGTTACTTGGGGGGGGACTATGGCTACACCTTC. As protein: CASSYLGGDYGYTF.

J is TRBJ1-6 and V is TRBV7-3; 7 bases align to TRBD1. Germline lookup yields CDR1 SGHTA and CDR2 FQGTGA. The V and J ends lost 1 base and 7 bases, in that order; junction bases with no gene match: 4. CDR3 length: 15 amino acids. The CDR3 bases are TGTGCCAGCAGCTTAAACGCAGGGGGAAATTCACCCCTCCACTTT. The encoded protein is CASSLNAGGNSPLHF.

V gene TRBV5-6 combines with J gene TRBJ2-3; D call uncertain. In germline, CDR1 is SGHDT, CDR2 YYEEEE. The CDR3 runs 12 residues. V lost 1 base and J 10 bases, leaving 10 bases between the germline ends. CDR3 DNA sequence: TGTGCCAGCAGCTTGAGTCGAGTGGCGCAGTATTTT. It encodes CASSLSRVAQYF.

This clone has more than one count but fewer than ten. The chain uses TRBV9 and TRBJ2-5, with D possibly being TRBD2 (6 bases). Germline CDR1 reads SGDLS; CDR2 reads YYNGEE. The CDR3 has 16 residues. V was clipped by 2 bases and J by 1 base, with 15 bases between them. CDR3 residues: CASSVAPSSGQETQYF. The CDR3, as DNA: TGTGCCAGCAGCGTTGCCCCGAGTAGCGGCCAAGAGACCCAGTACTTC.

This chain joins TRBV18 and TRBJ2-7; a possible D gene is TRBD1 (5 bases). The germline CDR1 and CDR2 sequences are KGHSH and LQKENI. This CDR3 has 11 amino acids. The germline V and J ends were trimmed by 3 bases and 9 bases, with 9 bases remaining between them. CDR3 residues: CASSPQQVQYF. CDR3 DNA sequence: TGTGCCAGCTCACCCCAACAGGTGCAGTACTTC.

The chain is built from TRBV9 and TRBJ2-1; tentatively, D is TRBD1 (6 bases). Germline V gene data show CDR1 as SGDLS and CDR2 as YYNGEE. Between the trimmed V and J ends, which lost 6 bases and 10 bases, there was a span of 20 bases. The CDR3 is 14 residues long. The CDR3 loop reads CASIEGQGPGEQFF. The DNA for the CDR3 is TGTGCCAGCATCGAGGGGCAGGGGCCCGGGGAGCAGTTCTTC.

The CDR3 spells CASSDRAKDEQYF. Here the CDR3 DNA reads TGTGCCAGCAGTGACAGGGCCAAGGACGAGCAGTACTTC. V is TRBV2 and J is TRBJ2-7; possibly TRBD1 for D (5 bases). CDR3 length equals 13 residues. CDR1 is SNHLY and CDR2 is FYNNEI in the germline V gene. Trimming stripped 3 bases from V and 5 bases from J, with 11 bases between.

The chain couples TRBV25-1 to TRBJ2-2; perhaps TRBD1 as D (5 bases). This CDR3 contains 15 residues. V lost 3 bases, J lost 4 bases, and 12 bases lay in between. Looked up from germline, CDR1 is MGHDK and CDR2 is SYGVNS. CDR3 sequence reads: CASSDPTGATGELFF. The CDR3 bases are TGTGCCAGCAGTGACCCCACAGGAGCCACCGGGGAGCTGTTTTTT.

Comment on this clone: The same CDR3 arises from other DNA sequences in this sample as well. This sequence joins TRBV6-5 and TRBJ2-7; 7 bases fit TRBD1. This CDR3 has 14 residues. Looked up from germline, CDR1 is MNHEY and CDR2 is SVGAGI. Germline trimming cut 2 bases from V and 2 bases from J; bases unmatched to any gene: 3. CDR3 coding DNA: TGTGCCAGCAGTTACAGTAGGGGGCCCTACGAGCAGTACTTC. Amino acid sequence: CASSYSRGPYEQYF.

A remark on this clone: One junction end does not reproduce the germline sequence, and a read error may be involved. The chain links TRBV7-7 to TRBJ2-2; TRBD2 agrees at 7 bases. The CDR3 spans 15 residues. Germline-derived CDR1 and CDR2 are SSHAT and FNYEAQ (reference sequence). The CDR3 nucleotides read TGTGCTAGCAGCCCGGGGACGGGAGGTGTCGGGGAGCTGTTTTTT. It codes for CASSPGTGGVGELFF.

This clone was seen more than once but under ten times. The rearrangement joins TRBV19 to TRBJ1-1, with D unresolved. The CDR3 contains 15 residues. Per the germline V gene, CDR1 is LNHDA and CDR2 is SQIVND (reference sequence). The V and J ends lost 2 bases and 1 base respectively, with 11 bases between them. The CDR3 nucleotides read TGTGCCAGTAGTATATTCGGTCGGGGGAACACTGAAGCTTTCTTT. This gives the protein CASSIFGRGNTEAFF.

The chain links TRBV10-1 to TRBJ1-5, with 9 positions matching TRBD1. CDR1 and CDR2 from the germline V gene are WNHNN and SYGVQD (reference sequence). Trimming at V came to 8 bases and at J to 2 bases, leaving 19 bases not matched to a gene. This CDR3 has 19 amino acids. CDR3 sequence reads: CASDANKTGTGSGNQPQHF. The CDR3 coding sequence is TGCGCCAGCGACGCCAATAAAACCGGGACAGGGTCAGGCAATCAGCCCCAGCATTTT.

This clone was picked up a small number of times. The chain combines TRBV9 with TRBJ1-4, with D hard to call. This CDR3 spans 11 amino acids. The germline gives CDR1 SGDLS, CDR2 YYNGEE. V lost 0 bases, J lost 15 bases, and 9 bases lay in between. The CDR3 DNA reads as TGTGCCAGCAGCGTAGTAACAGCCTTGTTTTTT. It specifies CASSVVTALFF.

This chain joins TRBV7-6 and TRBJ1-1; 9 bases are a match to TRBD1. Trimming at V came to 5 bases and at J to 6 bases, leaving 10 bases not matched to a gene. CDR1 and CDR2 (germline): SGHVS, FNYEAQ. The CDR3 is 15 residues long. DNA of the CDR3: TGTGCCAGCAGCGGCCGGGACAGGGAACTAGCTGAAGCTTTCTTT. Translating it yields CASSGRDRELAEAFF.

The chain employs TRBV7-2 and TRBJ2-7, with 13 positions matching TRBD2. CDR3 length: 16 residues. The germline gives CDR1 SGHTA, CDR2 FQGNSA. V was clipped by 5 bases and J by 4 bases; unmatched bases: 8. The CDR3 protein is CASSVTSGGAFYEQYF. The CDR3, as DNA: TGTGCCAGCAGCGTCACTAGCGGGGGGGCCTTTTACGAGCAGTACTTC.

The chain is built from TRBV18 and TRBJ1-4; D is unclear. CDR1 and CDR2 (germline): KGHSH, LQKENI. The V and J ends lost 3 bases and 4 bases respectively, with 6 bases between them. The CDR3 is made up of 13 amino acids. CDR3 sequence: CASSPSGNEKLFF. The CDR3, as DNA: TGTGCCAGCTCACCGTCGGGTAATGAAAAACTGTTTTTT.

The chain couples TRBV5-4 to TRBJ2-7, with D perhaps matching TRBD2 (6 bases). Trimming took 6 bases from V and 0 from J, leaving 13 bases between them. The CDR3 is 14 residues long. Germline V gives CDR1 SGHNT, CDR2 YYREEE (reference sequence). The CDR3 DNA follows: TGTGCCAGCACCTTAGGAGGGGCCTCCTACGAGCAGTACTTC. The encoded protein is CASTLGGASYEQYF.